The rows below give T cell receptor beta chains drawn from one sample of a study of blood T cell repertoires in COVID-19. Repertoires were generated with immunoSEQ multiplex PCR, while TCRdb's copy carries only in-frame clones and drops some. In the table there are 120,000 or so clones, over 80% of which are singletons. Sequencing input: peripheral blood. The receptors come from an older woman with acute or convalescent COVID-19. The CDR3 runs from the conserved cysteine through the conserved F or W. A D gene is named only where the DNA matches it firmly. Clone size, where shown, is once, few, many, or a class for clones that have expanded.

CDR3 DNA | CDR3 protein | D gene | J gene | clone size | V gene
TGTGCCAGCAAAACAGGGGGAGCGAACACCGGGGAGCTGTTTTTT | CASKTGGANTGELFF | TRBD1 | TRBJ2-2 | NA | TRBV7-3
TGTGCCAGCAGCCCACGGGGGTTAGTGGAGACCCAGTACTTC | CASSPRGLVETQYF | NA | TRBJ2-5 | NA | TRBV3-1/TRBV3-2
TGTGCCAGCAGCTTGGGGGCAGCTAACTATGGCTACACCTTC | CASSLGAANYGYTF | NA | TRBJ1-2 | NA | TRBV28
TGTGCCAGCAGTTCCCATGGAGGGGGCCCCAATCAGCCCCAGCATTTT | CASSSHGGGPNQPQHF | TRBD1 | TRBJ1-5 | NA | TRBV27
TGTGCCAGTAGTATCCCCGGGGATGGCTACACCTTC | CASSIPGDGYTF | NA | TRBJ1-2 | NA | TRBV19
TGCGCCAGCAAACTCGTCCCGAACACTGAAGCTTTCTTT | CASKLVPNTEAFF | NA | TRBJ1-1 | few | TRBV5-1
TGTGCCACCAGTGATCGTGAAAAACTGTTTTTT | CATSDREKLFF | NA | TRBJ1-4 | NA | TRBV24-1
TGTGCCAGCAGTCTCCGGGGGGGCAAAACCAATGAGCAGTTCTTC | CASSLRGGKTNEQFF | TRBD2 | TRBJ2-1 | NA | TRBV6-5
TGCGCCAGCAGCTTACAAAGACAGTCAGATACGCAGTATTTT | CASSLQRQSDTQYF | NA | TRBJ2-3 | NA | TRBV5-1
TGTGCCAGTAGGCAACGGGGGACAGGGGATAATAGCAATCAGCCCCAGCATTTT | CASRQRGTGDNSNQPQHF | TRBD1 | TRBJ1-5 | NA | TRBV19
TGTGCCAGCACAGGGATTAGTACGCAGTATTTT | CASTGISTQYF | NA | TRBJ2-3 | NA | TRBV6-5
TGTGCCAGCAGTCAATACGGTCGGGGCACCGGGGAGCTGTTTTTT | CASSQYGRGTGELFF | NA | TRBJ2-2 | once | TRBV14
TGTGCCAGCAGCCCATCGGGGGGCAATCAGCCCCAGCATTTT | CASSPSGGNQPQHF | NA | TRBJ1-5 | once | TRBV7-9
TGTGCCAGCAGTTACCAAAAGAGGGCAGATACGCAGTATTTT | CASSYQKRADTQYF | NA | TRBJ2-3 | once | TRBV6-5
TGCGCCAGCAGCTTGGCCGGGACAGGGAACACCGGGGAGCTGTTTTTT | CASSLAGTGNTGELFF | TRBD1 | TRBJ2-2 | NA | TRBV5-1
TGTGCCACCAGTGATGGAAGGGGGCGCGAAGAAAAACTGTTTTTT | CATSDGRGREEKLFF | TRBD1 | TRBJ1-4 | NA | TRBV24-1
TGTGCCAGCAGTTTATCGGGAGCCGGGGACGAGCAGTACTTC | CASSLSGAGDEQYF | NA | TRBJ2-7 | once | TRBV27
TGTGCCAGCAGCGTAGGGGGCATCAACACTGAAGCTTTCTTT | CASSVGGINTEAFF | NA | TRBJ1-1 | NA | TRBV9
TGTGCCAGCACCCTGGGGACAGCCTACTTTAATGAAAAACTGTTTTTT | CASTLGTAYFNEKLFF | TRBD1 | TRBJ1-4 | NA | TRBV28
TGCGCCAGCAGCTTAGGACAGGGCGGTAACACAGATACGCAGTATTTT | CASSLGQGGNTDTQYF | TRBD1 | TRBJ2-3 | NA | TRBV5-1
TGCGCCAGCAGCTCAGGGATGATCGGGGAGCTGTTTTTT | CASSSGMIGELFF | NA | TRBJ2-2 | NA | TRBV5-1
TGTGCCAGCAGTTCCTACAGGGGAACCAATGAGCAGTTCTTC | CASSSYRGTNEQFF | TRBD1 | TRBJ2-1 | NA | TRBV6-2/TRBV6-3
TGTGCCAGCAGGAGGAGGGACAGATTTCGGAACACTGAAGCTTTCTTT | CASRRRDRFRNTEAFF | TRBD1 | TRBJ1-1 | NA | TRBV2
TGTGCCAGCAGCATGACAGGGATTGGCAATGAGCAGTTCTTC | CASSMTGIGNEQFF | TRBD1 | TRBJ2-1 | NA | TRBV7-9
TGTGCCAGCAGCGGTGGGCCAGGCGGGACTGAAGCTTTCTTT | CASSGGPGGTEAFF | NA | TRBJ1-1 | NA | TRBV2
TGTGCCAGTAACATACGGGGGAACTATGGCTACACCTTC | CASNIRGNYGYTF | NA | TRBJ1-2 | NA | TRBV19
TGTGCCAGCAGTGACAGGGGGCGAATCAATCAGCCCCAGCATTTT | CASSDRGRINQPQHF | TRBD1 | TRBJ1-5 | NA | TRBV2
TGTGCCAGCAGCGTAGCTGGGGGGTCGATCTATGGCTACACCTTC | CASSVAGGSIYGYTF | NA | TRBJ1-2 | NA | TRBV9
TGTGCCAGCAGCTTAGTGACAGCAGCTAACTATGGCTACACCTTC | CASSLVTAANYGYTF | NA | TRBJ1-2 | NA | TRBV11-2
TGTGCCTGGAGTGTCCCGGGGGGGGCTGATGAGCAGTTCTTC | CAWSVPGGADEQFF | TRBD2 | TRBJ2-1 | NA | TRBV30
TGTGCCAGCGGTAGGGACAGCTATAGCAATCAGCCCCAGCATTTT | CASGRDSYSNQPQHF | TRBD1 | TRBJ1-5 | NA | TRBV6-5
TGTGCCAGCAGCGGAGACGGGAGCTCCTATAATTCACCCCTCCACTTT | CASSGDGSSYNSPLHF | NA | TRBJ1-6 | NA | TRBV28
TGTGCCAGCCGTGAAGGGGGGGGTCAGCCCCAGCATTTT | CASREGGGQPQHF | NA | TRBJ1-5 | NA | TRBV28
TGTGCCAGCAGTAAGGCCGAGGGGGGGGTCGGCTCCTACACCTTC | CASSKAEGGVGSYTF | NA | TRBJ1-2 | NA | TRBV6-6
TGTGCCAGCAGCTTACAAAGAATAGTCGGAACAGGGGGTGACACTGAAGCTTTCTTT | CASSLQRIVGTGGDTEAFF | TRBD1 | TRBJ1-1 | NA | TRBV7-3
TGTGCCAGCAGCCCCGGCGGGGGTTCTGGTCATCAGCCCCAGCATTTT | CASSPGGGSGHQPQHF | NA | TRBJ1-5 | few | TRBV11-2
TGTGCCAGCAGCTTAGTGATAGCGGAGACACAAGAGACCCAGTACTTC | CASSLVIAETQETQYF | NA | TRBJ2-5 | NA | TRBV11-3
TGTGCCAGCAGGAAACAGGGCTCGGGCGAGCAGTACTTC | CASRKQGSGEQYF | NA | TRBJ2-7 | NA | TRBV2
TGTGCCAGCAGTGGGTTTACTGACACTGAAGCTTTCTTT | CASSGFTDTEAFF | NA | TRBJ1-1 | NA | TRBV2
TGTGCCAGTAGTACGCACAGGGGTTCAGGTCAGCCCCAGCATTTT | CASSTHRGSGQPQHF | TRBD1 | TRBJ1-5 | NA | TRBV19
TGTGCCAGCAGTCAACAGCTAGCCAAAAACATTCAGTACTTC | CASSQQLAKNIQYF | NA | TRBJ2-4 | NA | TRBV6-5
TGCGCCAGCAGTGAGTTAGGGGTTAACTATGGCTACACCTTC | CASSELGVNYGYTF | NA | TRBJ1-2 | NA | TRBV10-2
TGTGCCAGCAGTGGGGGGGAGGGCTTCGGCACCGGGGAGCTGTTTTTT | CASSGGEGFGTGELFF | TRBD2 | TRBJ2-2 | NA | TRBV25-1
TGCAGTGCTAGAAACTATTCACCCCTCCACTTT | CSARNYSPLHF | NA | TRBJ1-6 | few | TRBV20-1
TGTGCCAGCAGCTTAGATTACGGGACAGATACGCAGTATTTT | CASSLDYGTDTQYF | NA | TRBJ2-3 | NA | TRBV11-2
TGTGCCAGCGGCGAGGGTGGGGAGGAAAAACTGTTTTTT | CASGEGGEEKLFF | NA | TRBJ1-4 | NA | TRBV27